The 15 T cell receptor beta chains below come from one sample, sequenced in a study of cytomegalovirus exposure and HLA in healthy donors. 60 Vbeta and 13 Jbeta primers were used in PCR. Sequencing was performed with immunoSEQ multiplex PCR; in TCRdb, only in-frame clones are kept and a portion is missing. This repertoire shows tens of thousands of clones, 80% to 90% found once; its top ten account for 9% to 13%. The sample was PBMCs. Every receptor here comes from a woman aged 25 to 45 in good health and CMV-seropositive.

The rearrangement joins TRBV5-4 to TRBJ1-1, with 8 bases lining up with TRBD1. Germline assignment: CDR1 SGHNT and CDR2 YYREEE (reference sequence). CDR3 length equals 15 residues. The ends lost 10 bases at V and 1 base at J; junction bases unmatched: 12. In nucleotides, the CDR3 is TGTGCCCAAACAGCCTCCGGGACAGGGAACACTGAAGCTTTCTTT. Its translation is CAQTASGTGNTEAFF.

The CDR3: CASSFSGISSSYNEQFF. CDR3 nucleotide sequence: TGTGCCAGCAGTTTTAGCGGGATTTCGAGCTCCTACAATGAGCAGTTCTTC. The chain joins TRBV27 to TRBJ2-1; 8 positions match TRBD2. The CDR3 loop spans 17 amino acids. Trimming took 3 bases from V and 0 from J; bases not matched to a gene: 7. Germline V gene lookup returns CDR1 MNHEY and CDR2 SMNVEV (reference sequence).

The chain has TRBV4-2 and TRBJ2-3, with 8 bases matching TRBD2. Germline CDR1 is LGHNA and CDR2 is YNFKEQ. CDR3 length equals 18 residues. V lost 0 bases, J lost 5 bases, and 13 bases stayed unmatched. CDR3 region: CASSQDYETSAIQDTQYF. The CDR3 DNA sequence: TGTGCCAGCAGCCAAGATTACGAGACTAGCGCTATACAAGATACGCAGTATTTT.

V gene TRBV18 combines with J gene TRBJ1-4, with a tentative D call TRBD1 (6 bases). Looked up from germline, CDR1 is KGHSH and CDR2 is LQKENI. This CDR3 region has 16 residues. With 5 bases removed from V and 8 bases from J, the gap between germline ends came to 21 bases. The CDR3 loop is CASSEKQGGGIEKLFF. The CDR3 DNA reads as TGTGCCAGCTCAGAGAAACAGGGCGGCGGAATCGAAAAACTGTTTTTT. Complete variable domain (other parts from reference TRBV18 and TRBJ1-4): NAGVMQNPRHLVRRRGQEARLRCSPMKGHSHVYWYRQLPEEGLKFMVYLQKENIIDESGMPKERFSAEFPKEGPSILRIQQVVRGDSAAYFCASSEKQGGGIEKLFFGSGTQLSVL.

The rearrangement joins TRBV7-6 to TRBJ2-3, with TRBD1 matching 9 bases. The germline gives CDR1 SGHVS, CDR2 FNYEAQ. The CDR3 is 15 residues long. V was pared by 3 bases and J by 4 bases, with 5 bases of the junction left unmatched. CDR3 sequence (DNA): TGTGCCAGCAGCTTGGGGACAGGGACGTCAGATACGCAGTATTTT. Its protein product is CASSLGTGTSDTQYF.

The rearrangement joins TRBV20-1 to TRBJ2-1; D call uncertain. The germline CDR1 and CDR2 sequences are DFQATT and SNEGSKA (reference sequence). The CDR3 totals 11 residues. V dropped 7 bases and J dropped 6 bases, with 10 bases sitting between them. The CDR3 loop reads CSGGRSNEQFF. CDR3 DNA sequence: TGCAGTGGAGGCAGAAGCAATGAGCAGTTCTTC.

This chain uses TRBV2 with TRBJ2-2; no clear D gene. The CDR3 loop spans 13 amino acids. Germline loops: CDR1 SNHLY, CDR2 FYNNEI. V gave up 7 bases and J gave up 7 bases, with 13 bases separating them. CDR3 sequence: CASMAGEVGELFF. The CDR3 coding sequence is TGTGCCAGCATGGCCGGAGAGGTCGGGGAGCTGTTTTTT. The entire variable domain, with the rest obtained from reference TRBV2 and TRBJ2-2, is as follows: EPEVTQTPSHQVTQMGQEVILRCVPISNHLYFYWYRQILGQKVEFLVSFYNNEISEKSEIFDDQFSVERPDGSNFTLKIRSTKLEDSAMYFCASMAGEVGELFFGEGSRLTVL.

The V gene is TRBV7-6, the J gene TRBJ2-1; 9 bases are a match to TRBD2. J was trimmed by 3 bases and V by 3 bases; bases with no gene match: 6. The germline gives CDR1 SGHVS, CDR2 FNYEAQ. The CDR3 extends over 16 amino acids. CDR3 protein: CASSFLSGRLYNEQFF. In nucleotides, the CDR3 is TGTGCCAGCAGCTTTCTCAGCGGGAGGCTCTACAATGAGCAGTTCTTC.

V usage is TRBV5-1 and J usage is TRBJ2-5; 9 bases line up with TRBD1. This CDR3 contains 15 residues. Germline V gives CDR1 SGHRS, CDR2 YFSETQ. Trimming removed 4 bases from V and 5 bases from J; junction bases left unmatched: 9. CDR3 nucleotide sequence: TGCGCCAGCAGCAACCAGGGACAGGGTGTGGAGACCCAGTACTTC. Protein: CASSNQGQGVETQYF.

The rearrangement joins TRBV9 to TRBJ2-1, with TRBD2 identical over 7 bases. The CDR3 spans 15 residues. Looked up from germline, CDR1 is SGDLS and CDR2 is YYNGEE. V lost 4 bases to trimming and J lost 8 bases; unmatched junction nucleotides: 12. Here the CDR3 reads CASSWGGGPLYEQFF. CDR3 nucleotides: TGTGCCAGCAGCTGGGGGGGAGGGCCGTTGTATGAGCAGTTCTTC.

V usage is TRBV29-1 and J usage is TRBJ2-1; 9 nucleotides agree with TRBD2. Germline lookup yields CDR1 SQVTM and CDR2 ANQGSEA. There are 13 residues in the CDR3. The trim removed 6 bases at V and 9 bases at J, leaving 9 bases unmatched. The CDR3 nucleotides are TGCAGCGTCAGCCGCGGGAGGGCCGGTGAGCAGTTCTTC. Protein product: CSVSRGRAGEQFF.

The V and J genes are TRBV5-5 and TRBJ1-1; 10 bases line up with TRBD1. The length of the CDR3 is 14 residues. The V and J ends lost 4 bases and 4 bases, in that order; junction bases with no gene match: 4. The germline CDR1 and CDR2 sequences are SGHKS and YYEKEE (reference sequence). The CDR3 nucleotides read TGTGCCAGCAGCCCCAGACAGGGGGCCACTGAAGCTTTCTTT. Its translation is CASSPRQGATEAFF.

The V and J genes are TRBV4-1 and TRBJ1-1; D is uncertain. The length of the CDR3 is 15 residues. Trimming removed 0 bases at V and 0 bases at J, with 8 bases between. Germline V gives CDR1 MGHRA, CDR2 YSYEKL. The CDR3 region has the DNA TGCGCCAGCAGCCAAGAGTTCATGTTGAACACTGAAGCTTTCTTT. This gives the protein CASSQEFMLNTEAFF.

The chain links TRBV19 to TRBJ2-2; no clear D gene. Trimming took 4 bases from V and 4 from J, leaving 13 bases between them. Per germline, CDR1 LNHDA and CDR2 SQIVND (reference sequence). CDR3 size: 15 residues. The CDR3 region is CASSRTHYRTGELFF. In DNA, the CDR3 is TGTGCCAGTAGTAGAACGCACTACCGCACCGGGGAGCTGTTTTTT.

Concerning this clone itself: At one end the junction does not follow the germline gene, possibly because of a read error. The CDR3 sequence: CASSLLVSPPVGF. The CDR3 coding sequence is TGTGCCAGCAGCTTGTTGGTTAGCCCTCCTGTTGGTTTT. The V and J genes are TRBV5-5 and TRBJ2-3, with no clear D. This CDR3 is 13 amino acids long. Germline V gene data show CDR1 as SGHKS and CDR2 as YYEKEE (reference sequence).